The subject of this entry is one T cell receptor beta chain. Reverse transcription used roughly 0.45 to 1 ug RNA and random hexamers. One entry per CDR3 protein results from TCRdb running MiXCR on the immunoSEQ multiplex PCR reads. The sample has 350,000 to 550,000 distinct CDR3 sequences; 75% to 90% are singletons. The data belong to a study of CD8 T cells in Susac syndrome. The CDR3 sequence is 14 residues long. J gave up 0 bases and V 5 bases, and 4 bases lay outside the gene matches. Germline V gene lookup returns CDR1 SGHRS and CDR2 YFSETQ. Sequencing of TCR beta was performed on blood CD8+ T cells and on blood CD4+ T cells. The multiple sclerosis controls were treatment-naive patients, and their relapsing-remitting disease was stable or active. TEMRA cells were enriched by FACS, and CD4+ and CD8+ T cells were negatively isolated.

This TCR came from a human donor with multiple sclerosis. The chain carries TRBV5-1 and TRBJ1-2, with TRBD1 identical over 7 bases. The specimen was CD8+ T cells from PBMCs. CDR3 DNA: TGCGCCAGCAGACTCCAGGGGGCTAACTATGGCTACACCTTC. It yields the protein CASRLQGANYGYTF.